These 16 T cell receptor beta chains originate from one sample sequenced in a study of blood T cell repertoires in COVID-19 (TCRdb year 2020). Library prep was done by the immunoSEQ multiplex PCR assay. Not all clones reach the TCRdb copy of this immuneACCESS table, which keeps in-frame sequences only. Checked studies attribute under half of the gap to unresolved V genes and leave the rest unexplained. In this sample the table shows 140,000 or so clones, almost 85% of which occur a single time. Around 2.9% of the sample is in the top ten clones. Sequenced input: peripheral blood. Source of these receptors: a man aged 50 to 60 with acute or convalescent COVID-19.

The CDR3 nucleotides read TGTGCCAGCTCACCAACCAGAAGCAATCAGCCCCAGCATTTT. Translated, it gives CASSPTRSNQPQHF. The gene calls are TRBV18 and TRBJ1-5, with D uncertain. The CDR3 is 14 amino acids. V was clipped by 2 bases and J by 1 base, with 6 bases between them. The germline gives CDR1 KGHSH, CDR2 LQKENI. Using reference TRBV18 and TRBJ1-5 for the parts outside the CDR3, the full variable domain is NAGVMQNPRHLVRRRGQEARLRCSPMKGHSHVYWYRQLPEEGLKFMVYLQKENIIDESGMPKERFSAEFPKEGPSILRIQQVVRGDSAAYFCASSPTRSNQPQHFGDGTRLSIL.

This chain uses TRBV12-3 or TRBV12-4 with TRBJ2-5; tentatively, D is TRBD2 (5 bases). The CDR3 has 12 residues. V was shortened by 2 bases and J by 8 bases, with 9 bases between the two germline ends. The CDR3 bases are TGTGCCAGCAGTTTAACGGGATCAACCCAGTACTTC. Translating it yields CASSLTGSTQYF.

V usage is TRBV19 and J usage is TRBJ2-2; tentatively, D is TRBD1 (5 bases). The CDR3 covers 14 residues. V lost 7 bases and J lost 7, with 16 bases in between. Germline V CDR1 and CDR2: LNHDA, SQIVND (reference sequence). As DNA, the CDR3 is TGTGCCAGTAATGGAAGGGGCCGTGGCGGGGAGCTGTTTTTT. Translation gives CASNGRGRGGELFF.

This chain connects TRBV3-1 (or the pseudogene TRBV3-2) to TRBJ2-2; D is ambiguous. Trimming pared 4 bases from V and 8 bases from J, leaving 11 bases between. Germline CDR1 and CDR2: LGHDT and YNNKEL (reference sequence). This CDR3 region has 13 residues. The CDR3 DNA follows: TGTGCCAGCAGCCCTCGGGTTGGGGGGGAGCTGTTTTTT. Its protein product is CASSPRVGGELFF.

The rearrangement joins TRBV30 to TRBJ1-1, with TRBD1 as a possible D gene (5 bases). Germline V gene lookup returns CDR1 GTSNPN and CDR2 SVGIG (reference sequence). V was trimmed by 1 base and J by 5 bases, leaving 11 bases between them. This CDR3 is built from 13 residues. The chain's CDR3 is CAWSGLDRTEAFF. The CDR3 DNA reads TGTGCCTGGAGTGGCTTAGACAGAACTGAAGCTTTCTTT.

The chain has TRBV6-5 and TRBJ2-7; possibly TRBD1 for D (5 bases). The CDR3 spans 15 residues. Deletions cut 0 bases from V and 2 bases from J, with 11 bases between. Per the germline V gene, CDR1 is MNHEY and CDR2 is SVGAGI. The CDR3 coding sequence is TGTGCCAGCAGTTACTCGATAGTAGGGGCCTACGAGCAGTACTTC. Amino acid sequence: CASSYSIVGAYEQYF.

The V gene is TRBV18, the J gene TRBJ2-5, with D perhaps matching TRBD2 (6 bases). V lost 2 bases to trimming and J lost 4 bases, with 11 bases between them. The CDR3 runs 14 residues. CDR1 is KGHSH and CDR2 is LQKENI in the germline V gene. The DNA of the CDR3 is TGTGCCAGCTCACCAGATGGGGGAGGAGAGACCCAGTACTTC. Translated: CASSPDGGGETQYF. The variable domain in full, completed from reference TRBV18 and TRBJ2-5, reads NAGVMQNPRHLVRRRGQEARLRCSPMKGHSHVYWYRQLPEEGLKFMVYLQKENIIDESGMPKERFSAEFPKEGPSILRIQQVVRGDSAAYFCASSPDGGGETQYFGPGTRLLVL.

In its sample, this clone was seen once. The rearrangement links TRBV19 to TRBJ1-5; 10 positions match TRBD1. Losses at the gene ends were 1 base for V and 4 bases for J; bases not matched to a gene: 4. Germline V gives CDR1 LNHDA, CDR2 SQIVND (reference sequence). The CDR3 is 16 residues long. The CDR3 loop reads CASSIGPGQGNQPQHF. The CDR3 nucleotides read TGTGCCAGTAGTATAGGACCGGGACAGGGGAATCAGCCCCAGCATTTT.

This chain joins TRBV6-5 and TRBJ2-7; 9 bases are a match to TRBD2. The germline V gene has CDR1 MNHEY and CDR2 SVGAGI. The CDR3 covers 13 residues. J was trimmed by 5 bases and V by 6 bases; bases with no gene match: 5. The CDR3 here is CASSPGTSNEQYF. Here the CDR3 DNA reads TGTGCCAGCAGCCCCGGGACTAGCAACGAGCAGTACTTC.

This chain uses TRBV6-5 with TRBJ2-7; 7 nucleotides agree with TRBD2. Germline V gene lookup returns CDR1 MNHEY and CDR2 SVGAGI. J lost 3 bases, V lost 7 bases, and 3 bases had no gene match. CDR3 length: 12 residues. DNA for the CDR3: TGTGCCAGCATTAGCGGGCTCTACGAGCAGTACTTC. Translated: CASISGLYEQYF.

J is TRBJ1-5 and V is TRBV1. TRBV1 is a pseudogene segment. The CDR3 sequence is 21 residues long. The CDR3 region has the DNA TGCACCAGCAGCCCGTCAAGGCCGGGGAATTGGGTAAGTAATAGCAATCAGCCCCAGCATTTT. Amino acid sequence: CTSSPSRPGNWVSNSNQPQHF.

CDR3 coding DNA: TGCGCCAGCAGCTCCACAGTGGGAAACACCATATATTTT. Protein: CASSSTVGNTIYF. The V and J genes are TRBV5-1 and TRBJ1-3; D is ambiguous. Germline V CDR1 and CDR2: SGHRS, YFSETQ. The V end was cut by 3 bases, the J end by 4 bases, with 8 bases between. This CDR3 contains 13 residues.

The chain links TRBV7-9 to TRBJ1-4, with D possibly being TRBD1 (5 bases). The CDR3 extends over 17 amino acids. Germline V lookup: CDR1 SEHNR, CDR2 FQNEAQ (reference sequence). Trimming removed 4 bases from V and 0 bases from J, with 15 bases in between. DNA of the CDR3: TGTGCCAGCAGCTCCGCCAGGGACTCTGCAACTAATGAAAAACTGTTTTTT. Translated, it gives CASSSARDSATNEKLFF.

The V and J genes are TRBV19 and TRBJ1-2; D unclear. Trimming took off 1 base at V and 8 bases at J, with 11 bases between the two ends. The germline CDR1 and CDR2 sequences are LNHDA and SQIVND (reference sequence). This CDR3 has 13 amino acids. CDR3 coding DNA: TGTGCCAGTAGTATAGGGTTTAAGCCGGGCTACACCTTC. Its protein is CASSIGFKPGYTF.

The rearrangement joins TRBV23-1 to TRBJ1-1; D remains ambiguous. TRBV23-1 counts as an open reading frame of uncertain function. The CDR3 sequence is 14 residues long. With 0 bases removed from V and 8 bases from J, the gap between germline ends came to 13 bases. The CDR3 reads CASSQSAVRREAFF. CDR3 DNA: TGCGCCAGCAGTCAATCGGCGGTCAGAAGGGAAGCTTTCTTT.

The CDR3 here is CASSGVTGELFF. The CDR3 region has the DNA TGCGCCAGCAGCGGAGTGACCGGGGAGCTGTTTTTT. This chain uses TRBV10-1 with TRBJ2-2; D unclear. CDR1 is WNHNN, CDR2 SYGVQD, per germline (reference sequence). The CDR3 is made up of 12 amino acids. Trimming shortened V by 6 bases and J by 5 bases, and 7 bases separated the two germline ends.